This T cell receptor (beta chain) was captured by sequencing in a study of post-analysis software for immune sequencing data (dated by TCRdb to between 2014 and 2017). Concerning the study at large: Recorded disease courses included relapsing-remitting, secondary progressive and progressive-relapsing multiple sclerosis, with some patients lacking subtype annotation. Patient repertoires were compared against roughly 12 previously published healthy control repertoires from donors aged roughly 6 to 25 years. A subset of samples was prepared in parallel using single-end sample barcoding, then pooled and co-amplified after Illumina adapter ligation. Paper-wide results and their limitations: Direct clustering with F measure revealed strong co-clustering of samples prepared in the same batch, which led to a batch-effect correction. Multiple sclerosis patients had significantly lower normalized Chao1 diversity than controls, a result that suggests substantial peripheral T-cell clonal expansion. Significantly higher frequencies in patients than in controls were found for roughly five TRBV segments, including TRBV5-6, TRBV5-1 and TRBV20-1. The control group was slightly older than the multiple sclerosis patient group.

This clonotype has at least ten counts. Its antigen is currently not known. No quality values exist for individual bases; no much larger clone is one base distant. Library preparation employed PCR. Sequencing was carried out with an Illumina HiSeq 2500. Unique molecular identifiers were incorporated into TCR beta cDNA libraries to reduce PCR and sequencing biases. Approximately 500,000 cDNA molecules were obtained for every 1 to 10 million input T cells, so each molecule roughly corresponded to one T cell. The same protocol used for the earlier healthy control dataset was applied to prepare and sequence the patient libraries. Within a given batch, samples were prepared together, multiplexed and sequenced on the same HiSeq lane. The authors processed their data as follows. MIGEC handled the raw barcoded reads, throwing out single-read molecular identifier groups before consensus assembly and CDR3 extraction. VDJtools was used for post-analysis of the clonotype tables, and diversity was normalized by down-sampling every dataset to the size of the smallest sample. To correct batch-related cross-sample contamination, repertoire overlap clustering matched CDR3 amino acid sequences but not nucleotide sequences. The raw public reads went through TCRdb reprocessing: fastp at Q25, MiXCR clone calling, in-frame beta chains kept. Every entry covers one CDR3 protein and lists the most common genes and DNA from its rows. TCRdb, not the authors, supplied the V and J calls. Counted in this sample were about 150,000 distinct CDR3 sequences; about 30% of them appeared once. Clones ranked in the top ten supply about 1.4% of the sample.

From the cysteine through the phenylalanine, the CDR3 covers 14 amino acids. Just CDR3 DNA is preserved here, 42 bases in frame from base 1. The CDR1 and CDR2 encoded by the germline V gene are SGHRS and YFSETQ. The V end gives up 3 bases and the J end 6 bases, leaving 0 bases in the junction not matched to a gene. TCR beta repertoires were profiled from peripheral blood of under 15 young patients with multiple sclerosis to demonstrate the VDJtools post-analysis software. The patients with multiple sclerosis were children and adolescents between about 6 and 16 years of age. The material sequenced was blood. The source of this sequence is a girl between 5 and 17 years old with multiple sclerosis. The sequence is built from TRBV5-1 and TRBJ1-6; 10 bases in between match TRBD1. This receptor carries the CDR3 CASSWDRGNSPLHF. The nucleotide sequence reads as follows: TGCGCCAGCAGCTGGGACAGGGGTAATTCACCCCTCCACTTT.